This T cell receptor (beta chain) was sequenced in a study of blood T cell repertoires in COVID-19. This CDR3 spans 14 amino acids. The V gene's germline CDR1 is WSHSY and CDR2 SAAADI. V was clipped by 9 bases and J by 3 bases; unmatched bases: 10. Using immunoSEQ multiplex PCR, the repertoire was profiled, and TCRdb retains in-frame clones only, with some absent. The sample consists of about 480,000 clones, around 87% of them appearing once. In its sample, this clone was seen once. This chain connects TRBV10-2 to TRBJ2-7, with 8 bases that match TRBD2. The specimen was PBMCs or T cells enriched from blood (not recorded which). The TCR comes from a woman in her forties who had recovered from COVID-19. CDR3 sequence reads: CASSPTSADYEQYF. CDR3 in DNA: TGCGCCAGTTCCCCGACTAGCGCTGACTACGAGCAGTACTTC.